A single sample is the source of the 10 T cell receptor beta chains below, sequenced in a study of blood T cell repertoires in COVID-19. Profiling relied on immunoSEQ multiplex PCR, and the TCRdb table lists in-frame clones only, not all of them. The sample has fewer than 200,000 clones; around 83% are singletons. The source material was PBMCs or T cells enriched from blood (not recorded which). The receptors here all came from a woman in her forties or fifties in a cohort exposed to, infected with or recovered from COVID-19 (not recorded which).

The chain employs TRBV29-1 and TRBJ1-3; unclear D gene. The V end was cut by 7 bases, the J end by 4 bases, with 8 bases between. The V gene's germline CDR1 is SQVTM and CDR2 ANQGSEA. The CDR3 runs 11 residues. The DNA of the CDR3 is TGCAGCGCCCTATCCGGAAACACCATATATTTT. The encoded protein is CSALSGNTIYF.

This clone was detected once. This chain connects TRBV28 to TRBJ2-5; D is possibly TRBD2 (6 bases). Germline loops: CDR1 MDHEN, CDR2 SYDVKM. V lost 3 bases and J lost 0, with 8 bases in between. There are 14 residues in the CDR3. The chain's CDR3 is CASSLEGYQETQYF. DNA for the CDR3: TGTGCCAGCAGTTTGGAGGGTTACCAAGAGACCCAGTACTTC.

CDR3 DNA sequence: TGTGCCAGTGGAGTAATCAATCAGCCCCAGCATTTT. Residues: CASGVINQPQHF. This chain connects TRBV19 to TRBJ1-5, with D unresolved. With 8 bases removed from V and 3 bases from J, the gap between germline ends came to 8 bases. This CDR3 has 12 residues. Germline values: CDR1 LNHDA, CDR2 SQIVND (reference sequence). Supplemented by reference TRBV19 and TRBJ1-5, the full variable domain reads DGGITQSPKYLFRKEGQNVTLSCEQNLNHDAMYWYRQDPGQGLRLIYYSQIVNDFQKGDIAEGYSVSREKKESFPLTVTSAQKNPTAFYLCASGVINQPQHFGDGTRLSIL.

The chain is built from TRBV7-2 and TRBJ1-2; 11 bases match TRBD1. Trimming cost V 1 base and J 5 bases; bases outside gene matches: 9. The CDR3 is 17 residues long. From germline, CDR1 is SGHTA and CDR2 FQGNSA. For the CDR3, the DNA is TGTGCCAGCAGCTTAGACCGGGACAGGGGGAGGTTGTATGGCTACACCTTC. Encoded protein: CASSLDRDRGRLYGYTF.

The chain carries TRBV27 and TRBJ2-1; D not certain. The V gene lost 4 bases and the J gene lost 9 bases, with 16 bases spanning the gap. The CDR3 contains 14 residues. CDR1 is MNHEY and CDR2 is SMNVEV in the germline V gene (reference sequence). The CDR3 DNA follows: TGTGCCAGCAGTTCCCTTGGTATCGGCGGTGAGCAGTTCTTC. Translation: CASSSLGIGGEQFF.

The chain joins TRBV20-1 to TRBJ2-1, with D maybe TRBD2 (6 bases). Germline CDR1 reads DFQATT; CDR2 reads SNEGSKA (reference sequence). Trimming shortened V by 5 bases and J by 8 bases, and 10 bases separated the two germline ends. The CDR3 runs to 11 residues. CDR3: CSAREWDEQFF. DNA of the CDR3: TGCAGTGCTCGGGAGTGGGATGAGCAGTTCTTC.

This clone occurred once. The chain recombines TRBV27 with TRBJ1-2; 9 bases match TRBD1. The CDR3 runs to 13 residues. J gave up 12 bases and V 6 bases, and 11 bases lay outside the gene matches. Germline V gene sequence: CDR1 MNHEY, CDR2 SMNVEV (reference sequence). The chain's CDR3 is CASSWGTGRSNTF. The CDR3 region has the DNA TGTGCCAGCAGCTGGGGGACAGGGCGTAGTAACACCTTC.

This rearrangement joins TRBV30 to TRBJ2-3, with D uncertain. CDR3 size: 13 residues. Trimming removed 7 bases from V and 0 bases from J, with 11 bases in between. Germline values: CDR1 GTSNPN, CDR2 SVGIG (reference sequence). The CDR3 sequence: CAFETSSTDTQYF. In nucleotides, the CDR3 is TGTGCCTTCGAGACATCTAGCACAGATACGCAGTATTTT.

The chain links TRBV5-6 to TRBJ1-6; the D is unclear. CDR3 size: 15 residues. The germline V gene encodes CDR1 SGHDT and CDR2 YYEEEE. V dropped 0 bases and J dropped 5 bases, with 9 bases sitting between them. The chain's CDR3 is CASSLDSLDNSPLHF. The CDR3 DNA follows: TGTGCCAGCAGCTTGGACAGTCTGGATAATTCACCCCTCCACTTT.

This chain joins TRBV20-1 and TRBJ1-5, with D possibly matching TRBD1 (5 bases). The CDR3 has 12 residues. The ends were cut back, 3 bases at V and 6 bases at J, with 9 bases in the middle. CDR1 is DFQATT and CDR2 is SNEGSKA in the germline V gene (reference sequence). The CDR3 loop reads CSASKGFQPQHF. The CDR3 DNA sequence: TGCAGTGCTAGTAAGGGGTTTCAGCCCCAGCATTTT.